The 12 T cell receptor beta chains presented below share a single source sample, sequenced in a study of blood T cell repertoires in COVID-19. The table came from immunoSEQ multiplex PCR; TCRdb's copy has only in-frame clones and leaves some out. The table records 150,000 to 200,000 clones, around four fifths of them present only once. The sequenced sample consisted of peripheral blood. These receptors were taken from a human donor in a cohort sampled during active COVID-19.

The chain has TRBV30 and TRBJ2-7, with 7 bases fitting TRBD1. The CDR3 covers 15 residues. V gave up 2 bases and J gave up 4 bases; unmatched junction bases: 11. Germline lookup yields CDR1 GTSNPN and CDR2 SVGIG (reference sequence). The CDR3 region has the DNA TGTGCCTGGAGTAAAAACAGGCAGGGGGTATACGAGCAGTACTTC. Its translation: CAWSKNRQGVYEQYF.

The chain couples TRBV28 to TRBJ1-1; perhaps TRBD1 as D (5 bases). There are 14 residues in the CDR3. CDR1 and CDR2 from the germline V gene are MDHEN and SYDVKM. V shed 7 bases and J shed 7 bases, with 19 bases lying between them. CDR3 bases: TGTGCCAGCACCTTCGGGGGGACTACCCGTGAAGCTTTCTTT. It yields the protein CASTFGGTTREAFF.

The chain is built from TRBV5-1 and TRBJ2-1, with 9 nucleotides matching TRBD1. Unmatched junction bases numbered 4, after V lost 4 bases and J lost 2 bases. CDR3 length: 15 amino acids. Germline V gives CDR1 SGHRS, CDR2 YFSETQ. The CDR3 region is CASSGTGSTYNEQFF. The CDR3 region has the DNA TGCGCCAGCAGCGGGACAGGGAGCACCTACAATGAGCAGTTCTTC.

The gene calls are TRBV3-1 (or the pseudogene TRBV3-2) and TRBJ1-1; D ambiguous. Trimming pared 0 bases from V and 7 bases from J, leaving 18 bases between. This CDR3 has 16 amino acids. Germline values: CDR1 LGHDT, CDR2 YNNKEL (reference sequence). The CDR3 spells CASSQDRSGRTLEAFF. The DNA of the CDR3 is TGTGCCAGCAGCCAAGATCGGTCCGGGCGGACTCTTGAAGCTTTCTTT.

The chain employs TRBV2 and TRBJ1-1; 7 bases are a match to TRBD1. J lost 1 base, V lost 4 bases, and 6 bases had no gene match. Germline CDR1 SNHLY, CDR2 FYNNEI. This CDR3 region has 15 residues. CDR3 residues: CASSATGQPNTEAFF. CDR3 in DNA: TGTGCCAGCAGTGCGACGGGACAGCCGAACACTGAAGCTTTCTTT.

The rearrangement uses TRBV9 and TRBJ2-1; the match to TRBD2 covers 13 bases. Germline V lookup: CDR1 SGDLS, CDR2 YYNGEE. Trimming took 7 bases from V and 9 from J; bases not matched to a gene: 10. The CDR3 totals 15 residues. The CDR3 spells CASGELAGGPIEQFF. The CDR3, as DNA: TGTGCCAGCGGAGAACTAGCGGGAGGGCCCATTGAGCAGTTCTTC.

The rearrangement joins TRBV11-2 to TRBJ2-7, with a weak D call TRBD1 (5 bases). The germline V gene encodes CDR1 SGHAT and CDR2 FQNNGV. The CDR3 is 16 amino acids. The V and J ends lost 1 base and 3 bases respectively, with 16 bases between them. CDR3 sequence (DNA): TGTGCCAGCAGCTTAGTATTTTCCGCAGGGATCTACGAGCAGTACTTC. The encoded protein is CASSLVFSAGIYEQYF.

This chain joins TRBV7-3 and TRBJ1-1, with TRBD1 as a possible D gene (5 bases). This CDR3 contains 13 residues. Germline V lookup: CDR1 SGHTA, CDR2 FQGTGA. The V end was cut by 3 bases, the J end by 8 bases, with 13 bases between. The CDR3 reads CASSLGREGEAFF. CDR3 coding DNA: TGTGCCAGCAGCTTGGGCAGGGAGGGGGAAGCTTTCTTT.

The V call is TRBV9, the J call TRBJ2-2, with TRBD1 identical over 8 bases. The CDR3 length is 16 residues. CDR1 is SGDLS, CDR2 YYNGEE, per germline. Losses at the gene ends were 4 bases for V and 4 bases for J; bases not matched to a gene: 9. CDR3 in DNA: TGTGCCAGCAGCCCTGGACAGGGAGTAAGCACCGGGGAGCTGTTTTTT. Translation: CASSPGQGVSTGELFF.

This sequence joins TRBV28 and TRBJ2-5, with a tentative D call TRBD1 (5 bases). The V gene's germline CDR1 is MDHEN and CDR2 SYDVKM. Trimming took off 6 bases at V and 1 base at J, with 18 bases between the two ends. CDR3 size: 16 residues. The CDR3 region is CASSPSDSLLQETQYF. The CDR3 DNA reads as TGTGCCAGCAGCCCTTCAGACAGTCTACTCCAAGAGACCCAGTACTTC.

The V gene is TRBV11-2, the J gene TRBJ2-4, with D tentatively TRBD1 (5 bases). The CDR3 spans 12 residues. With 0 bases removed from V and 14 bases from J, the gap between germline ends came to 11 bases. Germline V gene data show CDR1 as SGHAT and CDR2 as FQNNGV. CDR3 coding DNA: TGTGCCAGCAGCTTAGATGGGGCTACTAAGTACTTC. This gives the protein CASSLDGATKYF. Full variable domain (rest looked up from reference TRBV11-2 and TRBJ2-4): EAGVAQSPRYKIIEKRQSVAFWCNPISGHATLYWYQQILGQGPKLLIQFQNNGVVDDSQLPKDRFSAERLKGVDSTLKIQPAKLEDSAVYLCASSLDGATKYFGAGTRLSVL.

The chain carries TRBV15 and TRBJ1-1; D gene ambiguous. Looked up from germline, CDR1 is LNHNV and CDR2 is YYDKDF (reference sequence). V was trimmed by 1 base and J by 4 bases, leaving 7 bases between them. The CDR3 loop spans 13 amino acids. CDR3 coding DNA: TGTGCCACCAGCAGAGGAGAGCCCACTGAAGCTTTCTTT. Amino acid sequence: CATSRGEPTEAFF.